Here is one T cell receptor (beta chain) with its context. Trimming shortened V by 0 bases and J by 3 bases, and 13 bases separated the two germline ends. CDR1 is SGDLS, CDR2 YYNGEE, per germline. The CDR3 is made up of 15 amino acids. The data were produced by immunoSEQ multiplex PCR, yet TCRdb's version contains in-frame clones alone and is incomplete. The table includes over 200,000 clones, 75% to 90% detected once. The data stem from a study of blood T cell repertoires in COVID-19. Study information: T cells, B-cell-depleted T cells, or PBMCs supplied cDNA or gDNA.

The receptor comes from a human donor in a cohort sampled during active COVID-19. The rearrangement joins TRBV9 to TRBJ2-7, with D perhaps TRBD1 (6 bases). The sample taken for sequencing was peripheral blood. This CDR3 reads CASSVEDSTNYEQYF. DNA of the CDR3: TGTGCCAGCAGCGTAGAGGACAGTACCAACTACGAGCAGTACTTC.